One and the same sample provided the 18 T cell receptor beta chains below, sequenced in a study of Ad26.COV2.S vaccination and SARS-CoV-2 variants. Treatment given: around 19 received Ad26.COV2.S at low or high dose, single or two shots; five or six received placebo; per-sample allocation not given. Sampling took place 63 days after the first vaccine or placebo injection. The data were produced by immunoSEQ multiplex PCR, yet TCRdb's version contains in-frame clones alone and is incomplete. The top ten clones hold approximately 3.6% of a sample with 360,000 or so clones, around 86% of them seen once. Material: peripheral blood, obtained in a trial of Ad26.COV2.S vaccine versus placebo. The receptors shown here come from a person between 18 and 60 years old who received the Ad26.COV2.S COVID-19 vaccine or a placebo.

The rearrangement joins TRBV4-2 to TRBJ1-6; the D is unclear. Germline CDR1 and CDR2: LGHNA and YNFKEQ. This CDR3 is built from 16 residues. The V and J ends lost 3 bases and 5 bases respectively, with 14 bases between them. CDR3: CASSQGSSSDNSPLHF. The CDR3 bases are TGTGCCAGCAGCCAGGGGAGTTCGTCAGATAATTCACCCCTCCACTTT.

This sequence joins TRBV11-2 and TRBJ2-5; 8 bases line up with TRBD1. Germline-derived CDR1 and CDR2 are SGHAT and FQNNGV. The CDR3 spans 15 residues. V shed 3 bases, J shed 2 bases, and the junction held 5 bases outside the gene matches. The CDR3 loop reads CASSFHGQGQETQYF. The DNA of the CDR3 is TGTGCCAGCAGCTTCCACGGACAGGGACAAGAGACCCAGTACTTC.

This chain links TRBV5-5 with TRBJ2-3; D perhaps matches TRBD1 (6 bases). The CDR3 totals 12 residues. Germline CDR1 is SGHKS and CDR2 is YYEKEE (reference sequence). V lost 5 bases and J lost 6, with 10 bases in between. In DNA form, the CDR3 reads TGTGCCAGCAGGTTCACAGGGGATACGCAGTATTTT. This sequence encodes CASRFTGDTQYF.

V usage is TRBV18 and J usage is TRBJ2-7; 9 bases match TRBD1. There are 17 residues in the CDR3. V trimming: 1 base; J trimming: 7 bases; junction bases outside the gene matches: 14. CDR1 KGHSH and CDR2 LQKENI come from the germline V gene. In nucleotides, the CDR3 is TGTGCCAGCTCACCACAGATCACCGGGACAGGGTACGAAGAGCAGTACTTC. This codes for CASSPQITGTGYEEQYF.

The rearrangement joins TRBV27 to TRBJ2-7; weak D call: TRBD2 (7 bases). The V gene's germline CDR1 is MNHEY and CDR2 SMNVEV (reference sequence). The CDR3 runs 11 residues. CDR3 loop: CAERGGGEQYF. The CDR3 nucleotides read TGTGCTGAGAGAGGGGGGGGCGAGCAGTACTTC.

The chain couples TRBV19 to TRBJ1-2, with D unresolved. Trimming took 1 base from V and 3 from J, leaving 6 bases between them. Germline V gene data show CDR1 as LNHDA and CDR2 as SQIVND (reference sequence). The CDR3 has 13 residues. The CDR3 reads CASSIVGHYGYTF. In DNA form, the CDR3 reads TGTGCCAGTAGTATAGTTGGACACTATGGCTACACCTTC. Filled out from reference TRBV19 and TRBJ1-2, the complete variable domain reads DGGITQSPKYLFRKEGQNVTLSCEQNLNHDAMYWYRQDPGQGLRLIYYSQIVNDFQKGDIAEGYSVSREKKESFPLTVTSAQKNPTAFYLCASSIVGHYGYTFGSGTRLTVV.

V is TRBV7-2 and J is TRBJ1-6; no definite D call. Per germline, CDR1 SGHTA and CDR2 FQGNSA. Trimming took 2 bases from V and 2 from J, leaving 7 bases between them. The CDR3 sequence is 15 residues long. This CDR3 reads CASSLLGPYNSPLHF. The CDR3, as DNA: TGTGCCAGCAGCTTACTAGGACCCTATAATTCACCCCTCCACTTT.

J is TRBJ2-1 and V is TRBV5-5; D is unresolved. Deletions cut 1 base from V and 5 bases from J, with 7 bases between. Germline loops: CDR1 SGHKS, CDR2 YYEKEE (reference sequence). The CDR3 extends over 13 amino acids. CDR3: CASSLWRNNEQFF. CDR3 in DNA: TGTGCCAGCAGCTTGTGGCGGAACAATGAGCAGTTCTTC.

The chain recombines TRBV4-1 with TRBJ1-3, with D possibly TRBD1 on 5 matching bases. The V gene lost 1 base and the J gene lost 3 bases, with 16 bases spanning the gap. Germline V lookup: CDR1 MGHRA, CDR2 YSYEKL. CDR3 size: 17 residues. CDR3 bases: TGCGCCAGCAGCCAAGGCGGCCCAGGGAACCTTGGAAACACCATATATTTT. Its translation: CASSQGGPGNLGNTIYF.

On this clone itself: Other DNA variants within this sample encode the same CDR3. The genes are TRBV5-1 and TRBJ2-5, with a possible D match to TRBD1 (5 bases). Deletions cut 0 bases from V and 5 bases from J, with 8 bases between. Germline CDR1 reads SGHRS; CDR2 reads YFSETQ. The CDR3 is 13 amino acids. CDR3 protein: CASSLGQGETQYF. The CDR3 DNA is TGCGCCAGCAGCTTGGGGCAGGGTGAGACCCAGTACTTC. The variable domain in full, completed from reference TRBV5-1 and TRBJ2-5, reads KAGVTQTPRYLIKTRGQQVTLSCSPISGHRSVSWYQQTPGQGLQFLFEYFSETQRNKGNFPGRFSGRQFSNSRSEMNVSTLELGDSALYLCASSLGQGETQYFGPGTRLLVL.

This rearrangement joins TRBV12-3 or TRBV12-4 to TRBJ1-4; D is perhaps TRBD1 (5 bases). CDR3 size: 13 residues. Trimming stripped 4 bases from V and 15 bases from J, with 18 bases between. In DNA, the CDR3 is TGTGCCAGCAGTTCGTGGACATCACAAAGGGTGTTTTTT. It is translated as CASSSWTSQRVFF.

CDR3 in DNA: TGTGCCTGGAGCAGGGGAAGGGACACTGAAGCTTTCTTT. This gives the protein CAWSRGRDTEAFF. The chain uses TRBV30 and TRBJ1-1; maybe TRBD1 (6 bases). The CDR3 has 13 amino acids. Germline loops: CDR1 GTSNPN, CDR2 SVGIG (reference sequence). V was pared by 3 bases and J by 3 bases, with 11 bases between.

The J gene is TRBJ2-7, the V gene TRBV9; TRBD1 aligns across 10 bases. The length of the CDR3 is 15 residues. Germline lookup yields CDR1 SGDLS and CDR2 YYNGEE. J lost 4 bases, V lost 3 bases, and 7 bases had no gene match. The CDR3 is CASSAGEGQGYEQYF. CDR3 in DNA: TGTGCCAGCAGCGCGGGCGAGGGACAGGGGTACGAGCAGTACTTC.

The table lists this clone with a few counts. The chain joins TRBV11-2 to TRBJ1-2; TRBD1 aligns across 9 bases. CDR3 length: 15 amino acids. Germline lookup yields CDR1 SGHAT and CDR2 FQNNGV. With V trimmed by 1 base and J by 2 bases, 2 bases remained unmatched. The CDR3 region has the DNA TGTGCCAGCAGCTTAGGGGACAGGGCCAACTATGGCTACACCTTC. This gives the protein CASSLGDRANYGYTF.

This chain joins TRBV9 and TRBJ1-1; unclear D gene. Trimming removed 3 bases from V and 0 bases from J, with 15 bases in between. Germline CDR1 and CDR2: SGDLS and YYNGEE. The CDR3 is made up of 16 amino acids. The CDR3 DNA reads as TGTGCCAGCAGCGCCAGCTGGGGAGGAATGAACACTGAAGCTTTCTTT. As protein: CASSASWGGMNTEAFF.

The chain couples TRBV5-4 to TRBJ1-4; weak D call: TRBD1 (6 bases). This CDR3 comprises 15 residues. The V gene's germline CDR1 is SGHNT and CDR2 YYREEE (reference sequence). Deletions cut 4 bases from V and 5 bases from J, with 15 bases between. For the CDR3, the DNA is TGTGCCAGCAGCCTGGGGCGAGGGGGGAATGAAAAACTGTTTTTT. Translating it yields CASSLGRGGNEKLFF.

This chain connects TRBV5-4 to TRBJ1-4, with unresolved D. V was trimmed by 4 bases and J by 5 bases, leaving 12 bases between them. Germline V gene lookup returns CDR1 SGHNT and CDR2 YYREEE (reference sequence). The CDR3 covers 14 residues. The CDR3 nucleotides read TGTGCCAGCAGCAAAAAGGACGGGAATGAAAAACTGTTTTTT. It translates to CASSKKDGNEKLFF.

The V and J genes are TRBV6-6 and TRBJ2-7, with TRBD1 identical over 11 bases. V dropped 8 bases and J dropped 7; count of bases not matched to a gene: 10. The germline V gene has CDR1 MNHNY and CDR2 SVGAGI (reference sequence). The length of the CDR3 is 14 residues. The CDR3 sequence is CASEAGQGAGEQYF. The CDR3, as DNA: TGTGCCAGCGAGGCCGGACAGGGGGCGGGTGAGCAGTACTTC.